The 23 T cell receptor beta chains presented below share a single source sample, sequenced in a study of blood T cell repertoires in COVID-19. The assay was immunoSEQ multiplex PCR, and TCRdb's table has in-frame clones only and misses some. The table includes under 50,000 clones, approximately 86% detected once. Sequencing input: peripheral blood. These TCRs come from a human donor in a cohort sampled during active COVID-19.

V usage is TRBV9 and J usage is TRBJ2-3, with D possibly TRBD2 on 5 matching bases. CDR3 length equals 13 residues. CDR1 is SGDLS, CDR2 YYNGEE, per germline. V lost 0 bases and J lost 8, with 10 bases in between. The CDR3 reads CASSVAGEGTQYF. CDR3 sequence (DNA): TGTGCCAGCAGCGTAGCCGGGGAAGGTACGCAGTATTTT.

The chain joins TRBV18 to TRBJ1-1, with D possibly being TRBD1 (5 bases). The V and J ends lost 3 bases and 4 bases respectively, with 12 bases between them. The CDR3 has 14 amino acids. In germline, CDR1 is KGHSH, CDR2 LQKENI. In nucleotides, the CDR3 is TGTGCCAGCTCACCGGTGGGGGAGGGCACTGAAGCTTTCTTT. It specifies CASSPVGEGTEAFF.

The chain combines TRBV16 with TRBJ1-5; 7 nucleotides match TRBD1. The V and J ends lost 6 bases and 2 bases, in that order; junction bases with no gene match: 7. In germline, CDR1 is KGHSY, CDR2 FQNENV. The CDR3 spans 15 residues. The CDR3, as DNA: TGTGCCAGCAGTTTCACAGGGGATGGCAATCAGCCCCAGCATTTT. Its translation is CASSFTGDGNQPQHF.

The table lists this clone with a few counts. The V and J genes are TRBV21-1 and TRBJ1-2; the table's D call, TRBD1, was not checked against the DNA. TRBV21-1 is noted as a pseudogene. This CDR3 has 14 residues. CDR3: CASSKGPLKDGYTF. CDR3 sequence (DNA): TGTGCCAGCAGCAAGGGCCCCTTGAAGGATGGCTACACCTTC.

A single count supports this clone. The V and J genes are TRBV23-1 and TRBJ1-1; D gene uncertain. TRBV23-1 is sorted into the ORF group, with uncertain function. The germline V and J ends were trimmed by 8 bases and 0 bases, with 10 bases remaining between them. The CDR3 sequence is 13 residues long. CDR3 sequence: CASPHELNTEAFF. The DNA of the CDR3 is TGCGCCAGCCCTCACGAGTTGAACACTGAAGCTTTCTTT.

V gene TRBV9 combines with J gene TRBJ2-3; D is unclear. Between the trimmed V and J ends, which lost 4 bases and 2 bases, there was a span of 5 bases. Germline loops: CDR1 SGDLS, CDR2 YYNGEE. The CDR3 runs 12 residues. CDR3 region: CASSYFTDTQYF. The CDR3 DNA reads as TGTGCCAGCAGCTATTTCACAGATACGCAGTATTTT.

The V and J genes are TRBV4-3 and TRBJ2-3, with a weak D call TRBD1 (6 bases). The CDR3 covers 15 residues. Germline CDR1 and CDR2: LGHNA and YSLEER. V was cut by 7 bases and J by 5 bases, with 19 bases left in between. The CDR3 sequence is CASTSSKTGRDTQYF. CDR3 DNA: TGCGCCAGCACCAGCTCTAAGACAGGTCGAGATACGCAGTATTTT.

The genes are TRBV7-2 and TRBJ2-1, with 13 bases matching TRBD2. J lost 5 bases, V lost 5 bases, and 3 bases had no gene match. Germline CDR1 and CDR2: SGHTA and FQGNSA. The CDR3 is 15 residues long. CDR3 coding DNA: TGTGCCAGCAGCGGGGGACTAGCGGGAAACAATGAGCAGTTCTTC. Translating it yields CASSGGLAGNNEQFF.

The sample holds one count of this clone. V gene TRBV5-5 combines with J gene TRBJ1-3; no clear D gene. Per germline, CDR1 SGHKS and CDR2 YYEKEE (reference sequence). The germline V and J ends were trimmed by 0 bases and 0 bases, with 7 bases remaining between them. This CDR3 has 15 residues. The CDR3 region has the DNA TGTGCCAGCAGCTTGGCACCTATCTCTGGAAACACCATATATTTT. Its protein is CASSLAPISGNTIYF.

A single count supports this clone. The rearrangement joins TRBV16 to TRBJ2-3, with D possibly matching TRBD1 (5 bases). Germline CDR1 reads KGHSY; CDR2 reads FQNENV. The CDR3 consists of 18 residues. Trimming took off 4 bases at V and 0 bases at J, with 20 bases between the two ends. Here the CDR3 DNA reads TGTGCCAGCAGCCCCAAAGGGGCAGCCAAGGAAAGCACAGATACGCAGTATTTT. Translated: CASSPKGAAKESTDTQYF.

The chain couples TRBV5-8 to TRBJ2-1; 12 bases agree with TRBD2. CDR3 size: 15 residues. V trimming: 4 bases; J trimming: 4 bases; junction bases outside the gene matches: 3. CDR1 SGHTS and CDR2 YDEGEE come from the germline V gene. The DNA of the CDR3 is TGTGCCAGCAGCCTTGGACTAGCGGGGTACAATGAGCAGTTCTTC. Translation: CASSLGLAGYNEQFF.

V and J are TRBV1 and TRBJ2-3; TRBD2, the table's D call, was not compared with the DNA. TRBV1 is labeled a pseudogene. CDR3 length: 18 residues. DNA for the CDR3: TGCACCAGCAGCCAAGAATTTCGCGGGAGGGCCCCATCAGATACGCAGTATTTT. This translates into CTSSQEFRGRAPSDTQYF.

The chain recombines TRBV5-1 with TRBJ1-6; 7 bases are shared with TRBD1. After removal of 0 bases from V and 5 bases from J, the junction contained 5 bases not matched to a gene. Germline-derived CDR1 and CDR2 are SGHRS and YFSETQ. There are 16 residues in the CDR3. The CDR3 coding sequence is TGCGCCAGCAGCTTGGGTATAGGGGGCGATAATTCACCCCTCCACTTT. It translates to CASSLGIGGDNSPLHF.

The J gene is TRBJ2-2, the V gene TRBV6-4; TRBD1 might be the D (5 bases). The V end was cut by 4 bases, the J end by 3 bases, with 12 bases between. The CDR3 sequence is 15 residues long. Germline V gene sequence: CDR1 MRHNA, CDR2 SNTAGT. The CDR3 nucleotides are TGTGCCAGCAGTGTTACGTTAGGGGACACCGGGGAGCTGTTTTTT. It specifies CASSVTLGDTGELFF.

The chain couples TRBV6-2 or TRBV6-3 to TRBJ2-3, with 12 positions matching TRBD2. Trimming removed 7 bases from V and 5 bases from J; junction bases left unmatched: 13. CDR1 is MNHEY and CDR2 is SVGEGT in the germline V gene. The CDR3 extends over 17 amino acids. CDR3 amino acids: CASNPLRTSGNQDTQYF. CDR3 sequence (DNA): TGTGCCAGCAACCCGCTGCGGACTAGCGGGAATCAAGATACGCAGTATTTT.

In its sample, this clone was seen once. The chain carries TRBV7-2 and TRBJ1-5; TRBD1 matches 8 bases. With V trimmed by 1 base and J by 5 bases, 4 bases remained unmatched. Germline assignment: CDR1 SGHTA and CDR2 FQGNSA. This CDR3 region has 15 residues. CDR3 sequence: CASSLDRGEHQPQHF. Written as DNA, the CDR3 is TGTGCCAGCAGCTTAGACAGGGGGGAACATCAGCCCCAGCATTTT.

The rearrangement uses TRBV4-1 and TRBJ1-5, with 9 positions matching TRBD1. Losses at the gene ends were 4 bases for V and 5 bases for J; bases not matched to a gene: 6. The CDR3 is 15 residues long. Germline V gives CDR1 MGHRA, CDR2 YSYEKL. The CDR3 is CASSLYRGPDQPQHF. The CDR3 DNA reads as TGCGCCAGCAGCCTTTACAGGGGGCCGGATCAGCCCCAGCATTTT.

This chain's CDR3 is CASPPKGLSRGDTEAFF. The DNA for the CDR3 is TGTGCCAGTCCCCCGAAGGGGTTGTCGAGAGGTGACACTGAAGCTTTCTTT. The chain employs TRBV19 and TRBJ1-1; a weak D match, TRBD1 (5 bases). CDR1 is LNHDA and CDR2 is SQIVND in the germline V gene (reference sequence). The ends were cut back, 8 bases at V and 3 bases at J, with 25 bases in the middle. This CDR3 region has 17 residues.

In regard to this clone: The sample contains more than one DNA sequence encoding this CDR3. This chain connects TRBV11-2 to TRBJ2-2, with D perhaps matching TRBD2 (6 bases). Germline lookup yields CDR1 SGHAT and CDR2 FQNNGV. With 5 bases removed from V and 1 base from J, the gap between germline ends came to 8 bases. The CDR3 spans 14 residues. The CDR3 region is CASSRRGNTGELFF. In nucleotides, the CDR3 is TGTGCCAGCAGCAGGCGGGGGAACACCGGGGAGCTGTTTTTT.

J is TRBJ2-3 and V is TRBV29-1; possibly TRBD2 for D (5 bases). The V and J ends lost 5 bases and 5 bases respectively, with 11 bases between them. The CDR3 sequence is 12 residues long. Germline V gives CDR1 SQVTM, CDR2 ANQGSEA. CDR3 sequence: CSVLGAGDTQYF. The CDR3, as DNA: TGCAGCGTTTTGGGCGCGGGAGATACGCAGTATTTT.

The V and J genes are TRBV5-1 and TRBJ2-4; maybe TRBD2 (6 bases). Germline V CDR1 and CDR2: SGHRS, YFSETQ. This CDR3 contains 15 residues. Deletions cut 4 bases from V and 1 base from J, with 12 bases between. The CDR3: CASSAGSVAKNIQYF. CDR3 sequence (DNA): TGCGCCAGCAGCGCGGGAAGCGTTGCCAAAAACATTCAGTACTTC.

The chain uses TRBV7-2 and TRBJ1-5; D may be TRBD1 (5 bases). The V gene lost 1 base and the J gene lost 7 bases, with 14 bases spanning the gap. The germline CDR1 and CDR2 sequences are SGHTA and FQGNSA. CDR3 length: 15 residues. CDR3 sequence reads: CASSLDGAGSQPQHF. In DNA, the CDR3 is TGTGCCAGCAGCTTAGATGGGGCAGGGTCCCAGCCCCAGCATTTT.

The chain links TRBV7-2 to TRBJ2-3; 7 bases line up with TRBD1. This CDR3 region has 15 residues. CDR1 SGHTA and CDR2 FQGNSA come from the germline V gene. V lost 5 bases to trimming and J lost 3 bases; unmatched junction nucleotides: 8. The CDR3 sequence: CASSLSGQNTDTQYF. For the CDR3, the DNA is TGTGCCAGCAGCCTATCGGGACAGAATACAGATACGCAGTATTTT.